Following are 28 T cell receptor beta chains from one sample sequenced in a study of cytomegalovirus exposure and HLA in healthy donors. Both 60 Vbeta primers and 13 Jbeta primers went into the PCR. The assay was immunoSEQ multiplex PCR, and TCRdb's table has in-frame clones only and misses some. The profile shows over 85,000 clones, roughly 80% of them singletons. What was sequenced was PBMCs. Receptors originate from a female donor in good health and CMV-seronegative.

The chain employs TRBV7-2 and TRBJ2-5; D is undetermined. V was shortened by 4 bases and J by 1 base, with 4 bases between the two germline ends. Germline V lookup: CDR1 SGHTA, CDR2 FQGNSA. This CDR3 contains 12 residues. CDR3 DNA sequence: TGTGCCAGCAGCTACGGCCAAGAGACCCAGTACTTC. Translation gives CASSYGQETQYF. The entire variable domain, with the rest obtained from reference TRBV7-2 and TRBJ2-5, is as follows: GAGVSQSPSNKVTEKGKDVELRCDPISGHTALYWYRQSLGQGLEFLIYFQGNSAPDKSGLPSDRFSAERTGGSVSTLTIQRTQQEDSAVYLCASSYGQETQYFGPGTRLLVL.

V usage is TRBV29-1 and J usage is TRBJ1-2; TRBD1 is a possible D gene (5 bases). The germline gives CDR1 SQVTM, CDR2 ANQGSEA. With 4 bases removed from V and 4 bases from J, the gap between germline ends came to 10 bases. The CDR3 is 12 residues long. DNA for the CDR3: TGCAGCGTTGTTGGAGGGGCCTATGGCTACACCTTC. Its translation: CSVVGGAYGYTF. The whole variable domain, filled in from reference TRBV29-1 and TRBJ1-2, reads SAVISQKPSRDICQRGTSLTIQCQVDSQVTMMFWYRQQPGQSLTLIATANQGSEATYESGFVIDKFPISRPNLTFSTLTVSNMSPEDSSIYLCSVVGGAYGYTFGSGTRLTVV.

The chain is built from TRBV7-3 and TRBJ2-2, with a tentative D call TRBD2 (6 bases). This CDR3 is built from 17 residues. Germline lookup yields CDR1 SGHTA and CDR2 FQGTGA. Trimming cost V 1 base and J 4 bases, with 16 bases left between them. The CDR3 DNA follows: TGTGCCAGCAGCTTAAATCCCAGTGGACTAACCACCGGGGAGCTGTTTTTT. Translation gives CASSLNPSGLTTGELFF.

V usage is TRBV5-6 and J usage is TRBJ1-5; 10 positions match TRBD1. V was pared by 1 base and J by 5 bases, with 6 bases of the junction left unmatched. Germline CDR1 SGHDT, CDR2 YYEEEE. The CDR3 length is 16 residues. The CDR3 DNA follows: TGTGCCAGCAGCTTGTGGTCGGGACAGGGGTATCAGCCCCAGCATTTT. Its protein is CASSLWSGQGYQPQHF. Using reference TRBV5-6 and TRBJ1-5 for the parts outside the CDR3, the full variable domain is DAGVTQSPTHLIKTRGQQVTLRCSPKSGHDTVSWYQQALGQGPQFIFQYYEEEERQRGNFPDRFSGHQFPNYSSELNVNALLLGDSALYLCASSLWSGQGYQPQHFGDGTRLSIL.

This rearrangement joins TRBV7-8 to TRBJ1-1; D gene uncertain. Trimming stripped 5 bases from V and 7 bases from J, with 14 bases between. Germline V CDR1 and CDR2: SGHVS, FQNEAQ. The CDR3 consists of 13 residues. CDR3 residues: CASSQVVGLEAFF. In nucleotides, the CDR3 is TGTGCCAGCAGCCAGGTGGTGGGCCTTGAAGCTTTCTTT.

DNA for the CDR3: TGTGCCAGCAGCTTAGGTAGAGGAGGGGAGACCCAGTACTTC. Amino acids: CASSLGRGGETQYF. This rearrangement joins TRBV7-2 to TRBJ2-5, with D possibly TRBD2 on 6 matching bases. Germline loops: CDR1 SGHTA, CDR2 FQGNSA. Trimming took off 1 base at V and 5 bases at J, with 11 bases between the two ends. This CDR3 has 14 residues.

This sequence joins TRBV27 and TRBJ2-1; D is possibly TRBD2 (6 bases). The germline V gene encodes CDR1 MNHEY and CDR2 SMNVEV (reference sequence). V was trimmed by 2 bases and J by 2 bases, leaving 10 bases between them. The CDR3 loop spans 15 amino acids. CDR3 nucleotide sequence: TGTGCCAGCAGTTTAGCGGGATGGACCTACAATGAGCAGTTCTTC. Protein product: CASSLAGWTYNEQFF.

The chain employs TRBV6-5 and TRBJ1-1; TRBD1 is a possible D gene (6 bases). This CDR3 has 13 amino acids. Per the germline V gene, CDR1 is MNHEY and CDR2 is SVGAGI. The CDR3 DNA sequence: TGTGCGAGTCTCGGACAGACGAACACTGAAGCTTTCTTT. Translating gives CASLGQTNTEAFF.

The chain links TRBV6-5 to TRBJ2-3; 8 bases match TRBD1. The CDR3 is 15 amino acids. Losses at the gene ends were 5 bases for V and 0 bases for J; bases not matched to a gene: 4. Germline lookup yields CDR1 MNHEY and CDR2 SVGAGI. The CDR3 region is CASSGQGISTDTQYF. The CDR3 DNA sequence: TGTGCCAGCAGTGGACAGGGTATTAGCACAGATACGCAGTATTTT.

The chain employs TRBV7-8 and TRBJ2-2; D ambiguous. Per the germline V gene, CDR1 is SGHVS and CDR2 is FQNEAQ. The CDR3 consists of 10 residues. V shed 10 bases and J shed 6 bases, with 6 bases lying between them. The CDR3 DNA reads TGTGCCACCGAGTCCGGGGAGCTGTTTTTT. Its translation is CATESGELFF.

In this sample, this clone turned up a few times. V usage is TRBV18 and J usage is TRBJ1-2; possible D gene TRBD1, 5 bases. Per the germline V gene, CDR1 is KGHSH and CDR2 is LQKENI. This CDR3 has 16 residues. Trimming took 4 bases from V and 4 from J, leaving 19 bases between them. The CDR3 loop reads CASSLGGGSLLYGYTF. The CDR3 coding sequence is TGTGCCAGCTCACTGGGCGGGGGTTCTCTTCTCTATGGCTACACCTTC.

The rearrangement joins TRBV28 to TRBJ2-7; 10 bases map to TRBD1. The CDR3 totals 15 residues. With V trimmed by 7 bases and J by 3 bases, 9 bases remained unmatched. Germline V gene sequence: CDR1 MDHEN, CDR2 SYDVKM. The CDR3 sequence: CASNFGTGDSYEQYF. CDR3 bases: TGTGCCAGCAATTTCGGGACAGGGGATAGCTACGAGCAGTACTTC.

This clone was observed a handful of times. The CDR3 here is CASSSGGREVIRGTEAFF. In nucleotides, the CDR3 is TGTGCCAGCAGTTCTGGGGGAAGGGAGGTTATAAGGGGCACTGAAGCTTTCTTT. The chain recombines TRBV27 with TRBJ1-1; D possibly corresponds to TRBD1 (5 bases). CDR3 length equals 18 residues. In germline, CDR1 is MNHEY, CDR2 SMNVEV (reference sequence). V lost 4 bases and J lost 4, with 25 bases in between.

The gene calls are TRBV6-5 and TRBJ1-2; D perhaps matches TRBD1 (6 bases). Germline V lookup: CDR1 MNHEY, CDR2 SVGAGI. The V gene lost 0 bases and the J gene lost 10 bases, with 15 bases spanning the gap. The CDR3 runs 14 residues. The CDR3 spells CASSYSSIGGHYTF. CDR3 sequence (DNA): TGTGCCAGCAGTTACTCGAGTATAGGGGGACACTACACCTTC.

The chain carries TRBV10-3 and TRBJ2-5; 10 bases fit TRBD1. The V gene end was trimmed by 6 bases and the J gene end by 5 bases; junction bases not matched to a gene: 9. Germline V CDR1 and CDR2: ENHRY, SYGVKD. The CDR3 spans 15 residues. The CDR3 bases are TGTGCCATCAGGGGGACAGGGGCGGATGGGGAGACCCAGTACTTC. It yields the protein CAIRGTGADGETQYF.

This clone was seen once. The gene calls are TRBV19 and TRBJ1-1; D might be TRBD1 (6 bases). V dropped 4 bases and J dropped 1 base, with 13 bases sitting between them. Germline loops: CDR1 LNHDA, CDR2 SQIVND (reference sequence). This CDR3 has 15 residues. CDR3 in amino acids: CASSTRDIRNTEAFF. In nucleotides, the CDR3 is TGTGCCAGTAGTACCCGGGACATACGGAACACTGAAGCTTTCTTT.

The chain recombines TRBV5-1 with TRBJ2-5; 8 bases map to TRBD2. The CDR3 length is 15 residues. Per the germline V gene, CDR1 is SGHRS and CDR2 is YFSETQ. V lost 2 bases to trimming and J lost 0 bases; unmatched junction nucleotides: 3. CDR3 region: CASSLQAGDQETQYF. The DNA of the CDR3 is TGCGCCAGCAGCTTACAAGCGGGGGACCAAGAGACCCAGTACTTC.

Only a few counts were recorded for this clone. The chain joins TRBV7-2 to TRBJ2-7; no clear D. The CDR3 has 12 residues. Germline V gene sequence: CDR1 SGHTA, CDR2 FQGNSA. Trimming pared 5 bases from V and 3 bases from J, leaving 8 bases between. CDR3 protein: CASSPLRYEQYF. The CDR3, as DNA: TGTGCCAGCAGCCCCCTCCGCTACGAGCAGTACTTC.

This chain uses TRBV7-2 with TRBJ2-7; TRBD1 agrees at 8 bases. Germline CDR1 and CDR2: SGHTA and FQGNSA. V lost 5 bases, J lost 3 bases, and 9 bases stayed unmatched. CDR3 size: 15 residues. The CDR3 DNA sequence: TGTGCCAGCAGCCCTACACCAGGGACAGGCTACGAGCAGTACTTC. Its protein product is CASSPTPGTGYEQYF.

This chain links TRBV21-1 with TRBJ1-1; the table gives TRBD1 as D, unverified against the DNA. TRBV21-1 is assigned pseudogene status. The length of the CDR3 is 15 residues. The CDR3 reads CASKGARGSGTEAFF. CDR3 nucleotides: TGTGCCAGCAAGGGGGCCAGGGGATCTGGCACTGAAGCTTTCTTT.

The chain carries TRBV6-5 and TRBJ1-5; D unclear. V lost 2 bases and J 9 bases, leaving 11 bases between the germline ends. This CDR3 spans 13 amino acids. CDR1 and CDR2 (germline): MNHEY, SVGAGI. CDR3 bases: TGTGCCAGCAGTTACAATCCTAGAGGGCCCCAGCATTTT. Its translation is CASSYNPRGPQHF.

The chain's CDR3 is CASTSVSGLAGSETQYF. The CDR3 DNA is TGTGCCAGCACCTCCGTTTCCGGACTAGCGGGGTCAGAGACCCAGTACTTC. V usage is TRBV27 and J usage is TRBJ2-5; the match to TRBD2 covers 12 bases. V shed 7 bases, J shed 4 bases, and the junction held 13 bases outside the gene matches. The CDR3 sequence is 17 residues long. Germline V lookup: CDR1 MNHEY, CDR2 SMNVEV (reference sequence).

This chain connects TRBV6-6 to TRBJ1-6, with TRBD1 matching 9 bases. V shed 4 bases and J 9 bases; nucleotides not matched to a gene: 4. The CDR3 sequence is 14 residues long. Germline V gene data show CDR1 as MNHNY and CDR2 as SVGAGI (reference sequence). This chain's CDR3 is CASSLGTGISPLHF. The DNA for the CDR3 is TGTGCCAGCAGTTTGGGGACAGGGATTTCACCCCTCCACTTT.

There are a few counts of this clone. The chain employs TRBV7-8 and TRBJ2-1, with 10 bases lining up with TRBD2. CDR1 and CDR2 from the germline V gene are SGHVS and FQNEAQ. After removal of 5 bases from V and 3 bases from J, the junction contained 4 bases not matched to a gene. This CDR3 comprises 15 residues. The CDR3 coding sequence is TGTGCCAGCAGCCTACTAGCGGGGAACTACAATGAGCAGTTCTTC. Translation gives CASSLLAGNYNEQFF.

This chain connects TRBV18 to TRBJ1-1; perhaps TRBD1 as D (6 bases). Germline V gene lookup returns CDR1 KGHSH and CDR2 LQKENI. Trimming removed 0 bases at V and 1 base at J, with 12 bases between. The CDR3 spans 16 residues. This CDR3 reads CASSPPAGVGNTEAFF. CDR3 sequence (DNA): TGTGCCAGCTCACCACCGGCAGGGGTGGGGAACACTGAAGCTTTCTTT.

There are a few counts of this clone. CDR3 coding DNA: TGTGCCAGCAGCTTGACTTCTGCGACCACCGGGGAGCTGTTTTTT. Translating gives CASSLTSATTGELFF. The chain recombines TRBV7-8 with TRBJ2-2; D is undetermined. The V gene's germline CDR1 is SGHVS and CDR2 FQNEAQ. V was trimmed by 3 bases and J by 4 bases, leaving 12 bases between them. This CDR3 is 15 amino acids long.

This clone was counted once. This chain's CDR3 is CASRSDSRFYGYTF. The CDR3 DNA reads as TGTGCCAGCAGATCGGACAGCCGGTTCTATGGCTACACCTTC. The V gene is TRBV6-1, the J gene TRBJ1-2; D is perhaps TRBD1 (6 bases). CDR1 MNHNS and CDR2 SASEGT come from the germline V gene. CDR3 size: 14 residues. Trimming shortened V by 6 bases and J by 4 bases, and 15 bases separated the two germline ends.

V is TRBV27 and J is TRBJ1-5; maybe TRBD1 (5 bases). The length of the CDR3 is 18 residues. Germline loops: CDR1 MNHEY, CDR2 SMNVEV (reference sequence). Trimming removed 6 bases from V and 0 bases from J, with 21 bases in between. The CDR3 region has the DNA TGTGCCAGCAGCCCGAACCGGGGGGGGGTCCTTAGCAATCAGCCCCAGCATTTT. Residues: CASSPNRGGVLSNQPQHF.